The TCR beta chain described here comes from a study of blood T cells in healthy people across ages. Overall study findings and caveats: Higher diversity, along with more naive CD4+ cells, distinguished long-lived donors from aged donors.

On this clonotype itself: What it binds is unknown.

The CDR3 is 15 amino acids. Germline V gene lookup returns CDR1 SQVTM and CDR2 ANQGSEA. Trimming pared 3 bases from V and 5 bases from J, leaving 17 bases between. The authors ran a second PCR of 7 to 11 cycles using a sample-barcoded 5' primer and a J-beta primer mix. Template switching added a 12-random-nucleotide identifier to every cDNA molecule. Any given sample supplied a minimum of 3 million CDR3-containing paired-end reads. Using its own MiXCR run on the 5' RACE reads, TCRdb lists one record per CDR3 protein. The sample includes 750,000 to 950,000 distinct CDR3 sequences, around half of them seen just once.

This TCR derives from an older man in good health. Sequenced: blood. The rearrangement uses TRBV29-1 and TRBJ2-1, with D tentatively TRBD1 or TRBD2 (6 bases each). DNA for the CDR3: TGCAGCGTTGATTCGTCGGGGGCCAGAAACAATGAGCAGTTCTTC. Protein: CSVDSSGARNNEQFF.